The entry that follows covers one T cell receptor (beta chain) sequence. Its antigen remains unidentified. Base-call qualities are not available, and no considerably larger clone is one nucleotide away. This sample was included in a study of blood T cell repertoires in COVID-19 (TCRdb year 2020). In the study overall: The collaborator samples originated in the United States, Italy and Spain and spanned the acute and convalescent phases of COVID-19. The material from the prospective study consisted of cDNA or gDNA derived from T cells, B-cell-depleted T cells, or PBMCs. Deeply sampled blood TCRbeta repertoires from subjects exposed to, actively infected with, or recovered from COVID-19 were included in the dataset. The repertoires were made available in a free public database intended to serve as a resource for research on the immune response to SARS-CoV-2. The samples were drawn from the first 160 participants of the ongoing ImmuneRACE study and from 950 to 1,500 subjects provided by 6 global collaborators. The sample metadata nearly always contained a de-identified subject ID, COVID-19 status, age in years and sex. Where available, HLA class I and class II types were taken from metadata supplied by the sample provider and were not determined by assay-based typing.

General findings and caveats noted by the study authors: The quantity of clinical and demographic metadata differed by source and by participant and was supplied without curation.

TCRbeta CDR3 regions were amplified from genomic DNA using the immunoSEQ Assay, a bias-controlled multiplex PCR. Per the original workflow: Within the assay, amplification of reference gene primers was used to estimate how many nucleated cells each sample contained. To quantify the absolute abundance of each unique TCRbeta CDR3 rearrangement, sequence reads were collapsed and filtered. For each sample, productive Simpson clonality was calculated by taking the square root of Simpson's diversity index across productive rearrangements. The immuneACCESS repertoire file appears here via TCRdb, limited to in-frame rearrangements. These files lack a portion of the clones; in checked studies, under half of the deficit traces to unresolved V genes, and the cause of the others is not known. That table supplies the V and J calls and clone size; D and trimming were determined from the DNA. Within this sample are about 99,000 clones, with 84% of them counted one time only. Just under 2% of the sample is in the top ten clones.

Collaborating institutions collected whole blood in K2EDTA tubes following their own protocols. For TCRbeta analysis, collaborators shipped samples in one of three forms: frozen whole blood, isolated PBMCs, or DNA extracted from either of those sample types. The CDR3, from cysteine to phenylalanine, totals 12 residues. Of the read, only the CDR3 DNA is kept; its 36 bases are in frame from base 1. Deletion took 6 bases off V and 9 bases off J, with a span of 12 bases between the germline ends. The germline V gene gives CDR1 as MDHEN and CDR2 as SYDVKM. Here the chain combines TRBV28 and TRBJ2-1, and the D gene may be TRBD1, 5 bases matching. The sequencing sample was made of peripheral blood. The receptor comes from an older man with active or convalescent COVID-19. The CDR3 loop reads CASRAQVLEQFF. Read as DNA, the sequence is TGTGCCAGCAGGGCACAGGTTCTTGAGCAGTTCTTC.